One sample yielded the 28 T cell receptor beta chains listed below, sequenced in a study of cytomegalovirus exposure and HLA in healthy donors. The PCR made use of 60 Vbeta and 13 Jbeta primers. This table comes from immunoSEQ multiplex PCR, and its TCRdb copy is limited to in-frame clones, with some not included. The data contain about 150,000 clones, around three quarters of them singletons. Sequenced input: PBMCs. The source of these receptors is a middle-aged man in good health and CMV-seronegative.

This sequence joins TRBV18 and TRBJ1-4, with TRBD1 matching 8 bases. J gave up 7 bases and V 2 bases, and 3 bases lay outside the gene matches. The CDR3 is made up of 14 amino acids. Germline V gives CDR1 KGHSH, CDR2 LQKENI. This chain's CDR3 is CASSPNDRGEKLFF. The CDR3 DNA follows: TGTGCCAGCTCACCAAACGACAGGGGTGAAAAACTGTTTTTT. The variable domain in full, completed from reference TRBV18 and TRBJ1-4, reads NAGVMQNPRHLVRRRGQEARLRCSPMKGHSHVYWYRQLPEEGLKFMVYLQKENIIDESGMPKERFSAEFPKEGPSILRIQQVVRGDSAAYFCASSPNDRGEKLFFGSGTQLSVL.

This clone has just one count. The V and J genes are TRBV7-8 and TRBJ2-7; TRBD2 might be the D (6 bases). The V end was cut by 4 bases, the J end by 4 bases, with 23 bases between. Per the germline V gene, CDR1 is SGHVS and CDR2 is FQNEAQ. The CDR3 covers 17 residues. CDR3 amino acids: CASSSLPPGLPTYEQYF. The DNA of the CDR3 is TGTGCCAGCAGCTCTTTACCGCCGGGACTGCCAACTTACGAGCAGTACTTC.

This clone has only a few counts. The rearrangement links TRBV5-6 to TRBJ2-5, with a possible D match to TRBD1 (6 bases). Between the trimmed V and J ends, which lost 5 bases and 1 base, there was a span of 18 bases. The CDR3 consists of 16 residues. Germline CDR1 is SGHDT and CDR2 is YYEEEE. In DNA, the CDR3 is TGTGCCAGCAGTCCTGAGACAGGCGAAGTCCAAGAGACCCAGTACTTC. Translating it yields CASSPETGEVQETQYF.

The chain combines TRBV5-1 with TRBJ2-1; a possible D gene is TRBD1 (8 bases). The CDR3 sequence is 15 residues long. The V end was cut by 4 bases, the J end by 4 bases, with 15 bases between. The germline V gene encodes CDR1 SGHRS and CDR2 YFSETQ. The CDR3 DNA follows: TGCGCCAGCAGCCAACAGGGGGGGCCGTACAATGAGCAGTTCTTC. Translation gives CASSQQGGPYNEQFF.

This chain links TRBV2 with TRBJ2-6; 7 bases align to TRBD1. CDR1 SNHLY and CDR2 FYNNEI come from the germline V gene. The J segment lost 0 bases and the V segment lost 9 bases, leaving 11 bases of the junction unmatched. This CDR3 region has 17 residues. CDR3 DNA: TGTGCCAGTACCCGGGACAGCCATACCTCTGGGGCCAACGTCCTGACTTTC. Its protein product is CASTRDSHTSGANVLTF.

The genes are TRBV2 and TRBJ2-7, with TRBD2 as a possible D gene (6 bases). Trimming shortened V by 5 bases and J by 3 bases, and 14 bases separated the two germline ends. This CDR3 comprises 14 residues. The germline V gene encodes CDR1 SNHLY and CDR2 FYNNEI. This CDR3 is CASSQDGEDYEQYF. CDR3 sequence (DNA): TGTGCCAGCAGTCAGGACGGGGAGGACTACGAGCAGTACTTC.

The CDR3 DNA reads TGTGCCAGCAGCTTGGAAGGGGTGTTAGGTACTGAAGCTTTCTTT. As protein: CASSLEGVLGTEAFF. The chain joins TRBV5-4 to TRBJ1-1, with TRBD1 as a possible D gene (5 bases). Germline CDR1 SGHNT, CDR2 YYREEE (reference sequence). V lost 0 bases to trimming and J lost 5 bases, with 14 bases between them. This CDR3 is 15 amino acids long.

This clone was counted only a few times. CDR3 residues: CAWSPLGNTIYF. CDR3 DNA sequence: TGTGCCTGGAGTCCCCTAGGAAACACCATATATTTT. The rearrangement links TRBV30 to TRBJ1-3; no firm D call. Trimming stripped 2 bases from V and 4 bases from J, with 6 bases between. Germline lookup yields CDR1 GTSNPN and CDR2 SVGIG (reference sequence). This CDR3 has 12 amino acids. Full variable domain (missing parts from reference TRBV30 and TRBJ1-3): SQTIHQWPATLVQPVGSPLSLECTVEGTSNPNLYWYRQAAGRGLQLLFYSVGIGQISSEVPQNLSASRPQDRQFILSSKKLLLSDSGFYLCAWSPLGNTIYFGEGSWLTVV.

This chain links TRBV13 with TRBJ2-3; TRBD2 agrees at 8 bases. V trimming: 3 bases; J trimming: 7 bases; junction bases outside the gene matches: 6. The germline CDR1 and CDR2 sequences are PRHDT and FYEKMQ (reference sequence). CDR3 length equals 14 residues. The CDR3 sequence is CASSFGTSSNTQYF. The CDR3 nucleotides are TGTGCCAGCAGCTTCGGGACTAGTAGTAATACGCAGTATTTT.

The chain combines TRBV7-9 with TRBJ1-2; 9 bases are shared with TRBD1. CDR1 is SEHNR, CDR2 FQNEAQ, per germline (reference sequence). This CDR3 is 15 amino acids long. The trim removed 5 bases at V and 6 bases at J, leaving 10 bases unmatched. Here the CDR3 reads CASSPTGTGPHGYTF. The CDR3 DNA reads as TGTGCCAGCAGCCCCACCGGGACAGGGCCTCATGGCTACACCTTC.

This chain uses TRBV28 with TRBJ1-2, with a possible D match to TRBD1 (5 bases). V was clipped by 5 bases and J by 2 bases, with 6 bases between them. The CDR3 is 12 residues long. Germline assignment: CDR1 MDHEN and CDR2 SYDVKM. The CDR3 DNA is TGTGCCAGCAGTAAGGGGAACTATGGCTACACCTTC. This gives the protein CASSKGNYGYTF.

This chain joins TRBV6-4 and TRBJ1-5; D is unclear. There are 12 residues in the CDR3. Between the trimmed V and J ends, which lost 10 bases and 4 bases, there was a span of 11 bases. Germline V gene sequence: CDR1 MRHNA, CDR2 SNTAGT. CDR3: CATPTGNQPQHF. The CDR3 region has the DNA TGTGCCACCCCCACGGGGAATCAGCCCCAGCATTTT.

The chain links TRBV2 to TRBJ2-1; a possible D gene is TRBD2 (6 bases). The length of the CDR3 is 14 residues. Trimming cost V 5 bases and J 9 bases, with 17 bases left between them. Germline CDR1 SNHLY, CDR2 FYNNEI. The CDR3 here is CASSTGAWRGEQFF. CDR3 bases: TGTGCCAGCAGTACAGGCGCCTGGCGGGGTGAGCAGTTCTTC.

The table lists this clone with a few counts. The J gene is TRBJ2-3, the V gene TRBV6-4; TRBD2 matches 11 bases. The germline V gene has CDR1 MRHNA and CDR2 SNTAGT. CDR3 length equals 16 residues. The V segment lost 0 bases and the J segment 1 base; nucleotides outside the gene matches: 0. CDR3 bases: TGTGCCAGCAGTGACTCGACTAGCGGGGGCACAGATACGCAGTATTTT. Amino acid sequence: CASSDSTSGGTDTQYF.

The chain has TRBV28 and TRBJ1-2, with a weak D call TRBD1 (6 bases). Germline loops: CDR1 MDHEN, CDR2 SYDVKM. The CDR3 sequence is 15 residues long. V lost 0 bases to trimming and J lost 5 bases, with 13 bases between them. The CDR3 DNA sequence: TGTGCCAGCAGTTTATGGGGGGCGAGGGGGTATGGCTACACCTTC. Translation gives CASSLWGARGYGYTF.

Here the CDR3 DNA reads TGTGCCTGGAGGACCCCGGGGAGGGGTTACGAGCAGTACTTC. Its protein product is CAWRTPGRGYEQYF. The rearrangement joins TRBV30 to TRBJ2-7; 7 bases are shared with TRBD2. CDR1 and CDR2 (germline): GTSNPN, SVGIG (reference sequence). The CDR3 runs to 14 residues. The V gene end was trimmed by 3 bases and the J gene end by 4 bases; junction bases not matched to a gene: 9.

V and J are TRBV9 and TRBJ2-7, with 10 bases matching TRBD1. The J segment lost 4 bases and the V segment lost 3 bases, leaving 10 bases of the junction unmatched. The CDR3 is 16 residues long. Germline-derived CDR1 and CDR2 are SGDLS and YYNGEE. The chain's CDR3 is CASSGVAGTGVYEQYF. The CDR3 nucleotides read TGTGCCAGCAGCGGCGTTGCCGGGACAGGGGTGTACGAGCAGTACTTC.

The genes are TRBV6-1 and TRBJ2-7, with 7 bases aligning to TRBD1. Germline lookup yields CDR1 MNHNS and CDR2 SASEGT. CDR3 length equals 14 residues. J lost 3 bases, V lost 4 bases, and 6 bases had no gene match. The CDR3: CASSGRDRDYEQYF. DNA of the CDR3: TGTGCCAGCAGTGGCCGGGACAGAGACTACGAGCAGTACTTC.

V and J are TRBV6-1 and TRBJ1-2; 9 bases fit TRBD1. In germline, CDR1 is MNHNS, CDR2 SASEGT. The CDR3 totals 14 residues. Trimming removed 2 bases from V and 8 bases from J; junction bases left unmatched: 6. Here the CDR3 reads CASSERDRAMGYTF. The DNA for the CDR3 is TGTGCCAGCAGTGAACGGGACAGGGCTATGGGCTACACCTTC.

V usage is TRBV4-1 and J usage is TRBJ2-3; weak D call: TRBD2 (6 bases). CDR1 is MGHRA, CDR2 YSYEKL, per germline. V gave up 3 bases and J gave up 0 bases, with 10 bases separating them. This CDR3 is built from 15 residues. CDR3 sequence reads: CASSHEGRSTDTQYF. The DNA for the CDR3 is TGCGCCAGCAGCCACGAAGGGAGGAGCACAGATACGCAGTATTTT.

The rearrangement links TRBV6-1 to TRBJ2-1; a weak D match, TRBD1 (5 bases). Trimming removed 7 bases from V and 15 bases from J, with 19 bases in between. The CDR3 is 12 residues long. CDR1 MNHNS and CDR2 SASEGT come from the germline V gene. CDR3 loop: CASTTGSRQGFF. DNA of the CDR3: TGTGCCAGCACCACGGGCTCGCGCCAGGGGTTCTTC.

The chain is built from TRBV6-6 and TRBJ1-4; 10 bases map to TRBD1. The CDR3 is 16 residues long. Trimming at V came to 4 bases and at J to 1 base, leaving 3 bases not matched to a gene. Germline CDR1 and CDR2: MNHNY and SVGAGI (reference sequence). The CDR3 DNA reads TGTGCCAGCAGTTCCGGACAGGGGGAAACTAATGAAAAACTGTTTTTT. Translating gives CASSSGQGETNEKLFF.

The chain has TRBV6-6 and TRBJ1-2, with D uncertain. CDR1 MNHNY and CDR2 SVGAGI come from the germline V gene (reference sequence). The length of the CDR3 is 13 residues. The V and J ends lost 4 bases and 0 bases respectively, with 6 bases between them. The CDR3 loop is CASSLTTNYGYTF. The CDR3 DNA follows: TGTGCCAGCAGTTTGACAACTAACTATGGCTACACCTTC.

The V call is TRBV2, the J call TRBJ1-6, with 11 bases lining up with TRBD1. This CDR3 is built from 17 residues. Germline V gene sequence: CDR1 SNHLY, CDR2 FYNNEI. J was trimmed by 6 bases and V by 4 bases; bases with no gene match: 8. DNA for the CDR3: TGTGCCAGCAGTGCCATGCCCGGGACAGGGGGTAATTCACCCCTCCACTTT. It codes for CASSAMPGTGGNSPLHF.

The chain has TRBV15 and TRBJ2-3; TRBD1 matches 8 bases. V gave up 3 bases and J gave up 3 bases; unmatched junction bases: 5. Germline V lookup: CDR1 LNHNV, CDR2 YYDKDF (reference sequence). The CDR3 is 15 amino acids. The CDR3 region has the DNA TGTGCCACCAGCAGGTGGACAGGGATAACAGATACGCAGTATTTT. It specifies CATSRWTGITDTQYF.

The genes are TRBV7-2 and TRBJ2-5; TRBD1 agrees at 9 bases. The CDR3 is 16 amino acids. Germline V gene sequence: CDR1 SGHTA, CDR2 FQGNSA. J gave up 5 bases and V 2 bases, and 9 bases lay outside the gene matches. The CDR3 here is CASSLFGTGRGETQYF. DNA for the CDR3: TGTGCCAGCAGCTTATTCGGGACAGGGAGAGGGGAGACCCAGTACTTC.

The CDR3 DNA sequence: TGTGCCAGCAGCTTGGGGGGGCGTTCGGAGACCCAGTACTTC. Translation: CASSLGGRSETQYF. This sequence joins TRBV5-4 and TRBJ2-5, with a tentative D call TRBD1 (6 bases). This CDR3 has 14 residues. CDR1 and CDR2 from the germline V gene are SGHNT and YYREEE (reference sequence). Trimming took 0 bases from V and 5 from J, leaving 11 bases between them.

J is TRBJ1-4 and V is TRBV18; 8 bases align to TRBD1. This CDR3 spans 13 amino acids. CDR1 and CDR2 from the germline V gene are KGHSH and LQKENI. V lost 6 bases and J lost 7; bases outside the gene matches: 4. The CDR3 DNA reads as TGTGCCAGCTCCGGACAGGGCCCTGAAAAACTGTTTTTT. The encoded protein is CASSGQGPEKLFF.